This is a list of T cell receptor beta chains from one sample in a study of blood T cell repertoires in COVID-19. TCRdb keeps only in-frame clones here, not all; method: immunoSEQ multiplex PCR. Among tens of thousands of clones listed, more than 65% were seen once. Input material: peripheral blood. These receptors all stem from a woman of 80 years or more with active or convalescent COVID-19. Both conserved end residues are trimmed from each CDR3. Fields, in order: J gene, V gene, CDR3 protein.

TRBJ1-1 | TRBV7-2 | ASSLLIISTEAF
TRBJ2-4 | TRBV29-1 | SVEPIWGTRDIQY
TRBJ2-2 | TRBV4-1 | ASSPGLLNTGELF
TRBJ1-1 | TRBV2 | ASSVWGQGAEAF
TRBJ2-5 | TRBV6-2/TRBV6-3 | ASSSRNSEAQETQY
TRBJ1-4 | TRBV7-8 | ASSRTGGDEKLF
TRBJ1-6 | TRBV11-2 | ASSLTLGQTNNSPLH
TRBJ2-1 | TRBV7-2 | ASSFRQGAMNEQF
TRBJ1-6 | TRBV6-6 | ASSRSTGQVDNSPLH
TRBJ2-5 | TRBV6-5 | ATLAGLETQY
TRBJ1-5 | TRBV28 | ASSRHGQGAHQPQH
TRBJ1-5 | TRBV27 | ASSDTFNQPQH
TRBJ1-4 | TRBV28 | ASSFVQGATNEKLF
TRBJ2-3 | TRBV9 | ASSFQGELLRDTQY
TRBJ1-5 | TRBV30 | AYHRGQGQPQH
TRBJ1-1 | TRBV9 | ASSPRDRGGEAF
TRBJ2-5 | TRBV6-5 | ASSYDRLAGGETQY
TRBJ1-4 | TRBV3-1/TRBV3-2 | ASSQDFRGFQEKLF
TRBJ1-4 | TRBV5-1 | ASSFPGQEKLF
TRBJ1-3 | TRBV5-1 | ASRPGQGLGNTIY
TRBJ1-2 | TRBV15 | ATSSPSHRETVNYGYT
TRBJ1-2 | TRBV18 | ASSPDHWTGYNYGYT
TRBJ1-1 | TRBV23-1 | ASSQKEGTGGVYTEAF
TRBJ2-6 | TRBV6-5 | ASSPAGLPGVLT
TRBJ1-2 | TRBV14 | ASSQETGTGTNYGYT
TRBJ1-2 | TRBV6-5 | ATTSPRQAAYGYT
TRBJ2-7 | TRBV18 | ASSPERGMGYEQY
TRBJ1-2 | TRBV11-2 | ASSFSDRNYGYT
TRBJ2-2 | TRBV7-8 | ASRARLAGDLGELF
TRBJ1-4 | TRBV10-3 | AISDPDRASEKLF
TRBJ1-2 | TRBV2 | ASSEWTGYRYT
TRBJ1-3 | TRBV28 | ASRTGSSGNTIY
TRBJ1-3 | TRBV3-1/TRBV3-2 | ASSRGATPVSSGNTIY
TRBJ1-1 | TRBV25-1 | ASSAGQGVPAF
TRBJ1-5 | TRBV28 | ASTGSGGVNQPQH
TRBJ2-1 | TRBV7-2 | ASSLRDSLSWNEQF
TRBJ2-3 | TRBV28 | ASRRLASSTDTQY
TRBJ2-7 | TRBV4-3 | ASSQDISGVRGVDEQY
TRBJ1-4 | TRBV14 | ASSASYWRSTNEKLF
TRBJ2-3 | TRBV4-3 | ASSQGSAGDTDTQY
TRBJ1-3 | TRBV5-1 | ASSQRQGERGNTIY
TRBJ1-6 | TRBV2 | ASSVGGRRQGGRSPLH
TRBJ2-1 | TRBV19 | ASSVAGGSYNEQF
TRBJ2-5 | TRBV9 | ASSPGTSSTTRQETQY
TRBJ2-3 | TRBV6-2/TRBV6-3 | ASSYGLRTSTDTQY
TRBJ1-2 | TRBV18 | ASSPRVEPTNYGYT
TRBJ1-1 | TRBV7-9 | ASSLARSEAF
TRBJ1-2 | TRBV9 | ASRNPTGHYGYT
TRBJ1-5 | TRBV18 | ASSSGKSSNQPQH
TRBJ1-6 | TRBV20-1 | SASPRTANSPLH
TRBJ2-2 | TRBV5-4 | ASSLGPTGTGELF
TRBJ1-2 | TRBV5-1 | ASSDSGDGYT
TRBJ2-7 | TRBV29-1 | SVLPGQSYEQY
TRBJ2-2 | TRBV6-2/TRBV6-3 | ASSYPGTSEAGELF